This T cell receptor beta chain appears in the sequencing data of a study of T cells in Graves' hyperthyroidism and ophthalmopathy. Trimming removed 6 bases from V and 6 bases from J; junction bases left unmatched: 4. Germline V gene data show CDR1 as DFQATT and CDR2 as SNEGSKA (reference sequence). This CDR3 contains 14 residues. This clonotype was detected many times. The PBMCs were sourced from fresh peripheral blood (about 9.7 ml). TCR beta CDR3 regions were amplified from RNA transcripts. Using the HTBI primer set, a first-round RT-PCR was run on the TCR CDR3. MiXCR, run by TCRdb on the multiplex PCR reads, gives a single entry per CDR3 protein. The data show 250,000 or so distinct CDR3 sequences, approximately 16% seen once.

The TCR was taken from a woman aged 45 to 65 with Graves' hyperthyroidism that later progressed to Graves' ophthalmopathy. The chain couples TRBV20-1 to TRBJ2-1; 14 bases map to TRBD2. Sequenced: blood. The CDR3 is CSANGLAGGNEQFF. Here the CDR3 DNA reads TGCAGTGCCAATGGACTAGCGGGAGGCAATGAGCAGTTCTTC.